This is a list of T cell receptor beta chains from one sample in a study of regulatory T cells in long-lasting Graves disease. TCRdb independently ran MiXCR on the multiplex PCR reads; one entry per CDR3 protein. This table holds 390,000 or so distinct CDR3 sequences, approximately 12% found once. These data were also reused for a study on T cells in Graves' hyperthyroidism and ophthalmopathy.

The specimen comprised peripheral blood mononuclear cells (PBMCs), sampled at new diagnosis, from a patient treated with antithyroid drugs. The receptors originated from a woman under 30 with Graves disease. Each CDR3 is given without its conserved first and last residue. D genes are given only for firm matches.

v_call	d_call	j_call	cdr3_aa
TRBV7-9	.	TRBJ1-4	ASSLRVGTSAEKLF
TRBV6-2/TRBV6-3	.	TRBJ1-1	ASSYRPRGDGGITEAF
TRBV10-3	TRBD2	TRBJ2-3	AISESRLRGSGRADTQY
TRBV5-1	TRBD2	TRBJ2-1	ASSHGRGLAGGSDNEQF
TRBV7-2	TRBD2	TRBJ2-1	ASSYSGTSKF
TRBV28	TRBD2	TRBJ2-1	AARLAGGFYEQF
TRBV6-1	.	TRBJ1-1	ASNSPWGDLLAF
TRBV20-1	TRBD1	TRBJ1-2	STRTGGFNYGYT
TRBV12-5	.	TRBJ2-3	ASGFFGTDTQY
TRBV2	TRBD2	TRBJ2-5	ASSDFGGGVRETQY
TRBV14	.	TRBJ2-7	ASSQDLWGEQY